This T cell receptor (beta chain) was recovered during a study of graft-versus-host responses after intestinal transplantation. Overall study: Recipients uniformly received anti-thymocyte globulin induction, followed by tacrolimus and steroids for approximately 3 years. Findings of the study overall: GvH clonotypes were identified within recipient marrow, with a subset emerging first in ileum or blood. Allograft graft-versus-host to host-versus-graft clonal ratios ran high in patients with graft-donor T cell macrochimerism.

Sequencing used immunoSEQ multiplex PCR; TCRdb keeps in-frame clones, though not all of them. The sample contains 15,000 to 20,000 clones, around nine tenths of which appear only once. The CDR3 sequence is 14 residues long. Germline assignment: CDR1 MDHEN and CDR2 SYDVKM. V was clipped by 5 bases and J by 3 bases; unmatched bases: 5. This clone was detected only once. The antigen is unknown. The chain joins TRBV28 to TRBJ1-2; 8 nucleotides agree with TRBD1. The sample was PBMCs, taken less than 400 days after transplant. The receptor was derived from a human patient who received an intestinal transplant, so some T cells may come from the graft donor. CDR3 protein: CASSGTGRYYGYTF. DNA of the CDR3: TGTGCCAGCAGTGGGACAGGCCGTTACTATGGCTACACCTTC.